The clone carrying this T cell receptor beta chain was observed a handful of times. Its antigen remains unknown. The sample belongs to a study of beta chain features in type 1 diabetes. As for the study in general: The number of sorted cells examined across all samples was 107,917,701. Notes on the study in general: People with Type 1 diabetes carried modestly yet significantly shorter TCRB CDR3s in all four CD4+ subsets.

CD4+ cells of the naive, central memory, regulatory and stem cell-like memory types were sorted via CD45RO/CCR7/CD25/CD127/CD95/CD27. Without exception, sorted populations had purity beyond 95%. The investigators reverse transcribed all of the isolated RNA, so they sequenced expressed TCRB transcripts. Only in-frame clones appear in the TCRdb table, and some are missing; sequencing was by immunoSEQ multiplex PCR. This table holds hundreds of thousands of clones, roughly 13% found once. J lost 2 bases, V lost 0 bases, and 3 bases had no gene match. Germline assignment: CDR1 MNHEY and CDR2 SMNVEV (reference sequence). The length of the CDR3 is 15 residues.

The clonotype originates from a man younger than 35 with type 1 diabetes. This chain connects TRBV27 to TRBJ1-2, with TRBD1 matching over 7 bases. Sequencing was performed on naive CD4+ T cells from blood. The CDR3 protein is CASSLSDRMNYGYTF. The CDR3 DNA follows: TGTGCCAGCAGTTTATCGGACAGGATGAACTATGGCTACACCTTC.